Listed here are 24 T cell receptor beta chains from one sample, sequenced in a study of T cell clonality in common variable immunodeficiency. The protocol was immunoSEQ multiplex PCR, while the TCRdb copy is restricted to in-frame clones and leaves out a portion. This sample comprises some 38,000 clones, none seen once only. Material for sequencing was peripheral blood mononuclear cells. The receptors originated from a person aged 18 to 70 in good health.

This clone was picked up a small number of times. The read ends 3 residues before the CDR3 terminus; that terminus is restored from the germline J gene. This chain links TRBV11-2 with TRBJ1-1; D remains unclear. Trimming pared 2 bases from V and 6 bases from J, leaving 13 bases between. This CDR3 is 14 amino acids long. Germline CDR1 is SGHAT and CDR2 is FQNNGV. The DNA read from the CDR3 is TGTGCCAGCAGCTTAATCGGCACGCGGCCTGAA. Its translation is CASSLIGTRPE. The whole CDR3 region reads CASSLIGTRPEAFF.

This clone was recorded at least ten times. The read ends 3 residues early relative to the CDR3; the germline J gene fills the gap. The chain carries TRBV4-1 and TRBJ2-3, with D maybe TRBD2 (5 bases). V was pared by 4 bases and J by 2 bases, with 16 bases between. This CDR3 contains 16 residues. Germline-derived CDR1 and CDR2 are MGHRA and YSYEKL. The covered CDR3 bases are TGCGCCAGCAGCCTCGGGGTAGGCTCTTTCACAGATACG. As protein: CASSLGVGSFTDT. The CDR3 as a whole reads CASSLGVGSFTDTQYF.

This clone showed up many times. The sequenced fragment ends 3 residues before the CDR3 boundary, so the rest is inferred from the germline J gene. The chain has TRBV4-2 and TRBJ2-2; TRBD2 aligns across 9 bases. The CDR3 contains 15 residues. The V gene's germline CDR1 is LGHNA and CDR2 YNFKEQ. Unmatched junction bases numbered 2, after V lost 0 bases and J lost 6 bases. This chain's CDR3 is CASSQELAGPGELFF. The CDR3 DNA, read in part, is TGTGCCAGCAGCCAAGAACTAGCGGGCCCCGGGGAG.

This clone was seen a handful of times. CDR3 protein: CASPKPELAGGGEQYF. CDR3 DNA, as far as it was read: TGTGCCAGCCCAAAACCGGAGCTAGCGGGAGGGGGCGAG. The chain uses TRBV18 and TRBJ2-7, with 12 bases that match TRBD2. The CDR3 goes on 3 residues after the read ends, and that part is filled in from the germline J gene. The junction had 14 bases not matched to a gene; V was cut back by 8 bases and J by 6 bases. The CDR3 has 16 residues. Germline CDR1 reads KGHSH; CDR2 reads LQKENI.

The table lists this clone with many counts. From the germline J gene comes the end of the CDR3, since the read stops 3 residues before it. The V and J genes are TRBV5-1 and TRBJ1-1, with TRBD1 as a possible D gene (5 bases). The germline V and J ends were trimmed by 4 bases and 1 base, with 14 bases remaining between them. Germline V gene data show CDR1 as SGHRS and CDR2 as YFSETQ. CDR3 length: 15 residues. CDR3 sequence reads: CASSLQGVWNTEAFF. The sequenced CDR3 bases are TGCGCCAGCAGCCTGCAAGGGGTATGGAACACTGAA.

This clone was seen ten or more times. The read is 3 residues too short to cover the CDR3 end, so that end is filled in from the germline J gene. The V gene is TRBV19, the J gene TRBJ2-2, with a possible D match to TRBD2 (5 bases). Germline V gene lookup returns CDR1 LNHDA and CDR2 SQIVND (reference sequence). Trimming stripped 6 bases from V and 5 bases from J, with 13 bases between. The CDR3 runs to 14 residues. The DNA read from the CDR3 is TGTGCCAGTAGCGCGGGCCCTTCTACCGGGGAG. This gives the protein CASSAGPSTGE. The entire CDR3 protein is CASSAGPSTGELFF.

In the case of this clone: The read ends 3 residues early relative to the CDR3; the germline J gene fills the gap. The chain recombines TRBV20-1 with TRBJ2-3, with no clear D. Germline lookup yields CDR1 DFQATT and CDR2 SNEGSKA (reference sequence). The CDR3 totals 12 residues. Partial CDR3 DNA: TGCAGTGCTAGAGATTCAGGAAAGACG. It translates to CSARDSGKT. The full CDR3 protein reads CSARDSGKTQYF.

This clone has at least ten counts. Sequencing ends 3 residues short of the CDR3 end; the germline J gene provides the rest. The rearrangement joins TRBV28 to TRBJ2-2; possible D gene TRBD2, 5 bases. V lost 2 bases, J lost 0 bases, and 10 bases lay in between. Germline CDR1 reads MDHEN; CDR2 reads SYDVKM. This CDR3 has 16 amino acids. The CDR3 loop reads CASSLRGSANTGELFF. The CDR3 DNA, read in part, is TGTGCCAGCAGTTTACGCGGGTCCGCGAACACCGGGGAG.

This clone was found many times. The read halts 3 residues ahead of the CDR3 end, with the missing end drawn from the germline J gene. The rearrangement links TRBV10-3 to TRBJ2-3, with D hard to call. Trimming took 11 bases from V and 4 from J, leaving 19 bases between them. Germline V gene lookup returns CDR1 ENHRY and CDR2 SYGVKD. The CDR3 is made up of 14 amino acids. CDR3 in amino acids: CASSTPSAPDTQYF. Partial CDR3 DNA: TGTGCCTCATCGACTCCGTCCGCCCCAGATACG.

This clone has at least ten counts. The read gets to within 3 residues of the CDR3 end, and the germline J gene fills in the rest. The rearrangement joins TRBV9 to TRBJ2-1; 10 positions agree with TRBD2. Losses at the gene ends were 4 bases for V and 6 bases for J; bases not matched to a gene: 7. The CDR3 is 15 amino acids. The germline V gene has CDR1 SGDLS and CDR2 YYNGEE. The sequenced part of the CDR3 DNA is TGTGCCAGCAGCCGAGCGGGACTAGCGCCCAATGAG. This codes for CASSRAGLAPNE. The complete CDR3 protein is CASSRAGLAPNEQFF. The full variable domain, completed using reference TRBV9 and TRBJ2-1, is DSGVTQTPKHLITATGQRVTLRCSPRSGDLSVYWYQQSLDQGLQFLIQYYNGEERAKGNILERFSAQQFPDLHSELNLSSLELGDSALYFCASSRAGLAPNEQFFGPGTRLTVL.

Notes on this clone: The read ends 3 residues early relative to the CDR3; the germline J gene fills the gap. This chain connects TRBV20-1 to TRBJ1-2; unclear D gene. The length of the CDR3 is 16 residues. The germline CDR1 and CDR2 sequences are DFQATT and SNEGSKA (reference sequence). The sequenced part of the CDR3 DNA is TGCAGTGCTAGAGATAGGCTAGCGGGAGGGCCTTACGAC. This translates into CSARDRLAGGPYD. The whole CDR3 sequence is CSARDRLAGGPYDYTF.

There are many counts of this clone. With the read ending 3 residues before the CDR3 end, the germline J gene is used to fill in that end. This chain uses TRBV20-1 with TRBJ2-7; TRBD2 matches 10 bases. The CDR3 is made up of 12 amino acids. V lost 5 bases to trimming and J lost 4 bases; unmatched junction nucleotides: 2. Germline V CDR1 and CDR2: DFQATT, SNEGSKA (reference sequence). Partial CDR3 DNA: TGCAGTGCTTTGACTAGCGGGTACGAG. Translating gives CSALTSGYE. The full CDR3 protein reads CSALTSGYEQYF.

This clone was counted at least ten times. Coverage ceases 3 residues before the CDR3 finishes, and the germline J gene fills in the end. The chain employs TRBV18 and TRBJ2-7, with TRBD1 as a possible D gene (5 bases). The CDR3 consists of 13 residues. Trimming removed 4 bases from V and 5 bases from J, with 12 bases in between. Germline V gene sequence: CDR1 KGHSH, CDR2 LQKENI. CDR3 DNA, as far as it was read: TGTGCCAGCTCACGAGCCTCAGGGAACGAG. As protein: CASSRASGNE. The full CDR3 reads CASSRASGNEQYF. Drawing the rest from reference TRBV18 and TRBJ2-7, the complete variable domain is NAGVMQNPRHLVRRRGQEARLRCSPMKGHSHVYWYRQLPEEGLKFMVYLQKENIIDESGMPKERFSAEFPKEGPSILRIQQVVRGDSAAYFCASSRASGNEQYFGPGTRLTVT.

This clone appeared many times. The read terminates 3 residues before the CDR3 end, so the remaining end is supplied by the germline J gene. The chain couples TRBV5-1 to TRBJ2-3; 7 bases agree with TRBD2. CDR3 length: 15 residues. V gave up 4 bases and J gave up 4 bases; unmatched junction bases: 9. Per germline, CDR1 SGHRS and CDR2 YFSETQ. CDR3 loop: CASSPGLGGADTQYF. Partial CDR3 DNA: TGCGCCAGCAGCCCCGGACTAGGTGGGGCAGATACG.

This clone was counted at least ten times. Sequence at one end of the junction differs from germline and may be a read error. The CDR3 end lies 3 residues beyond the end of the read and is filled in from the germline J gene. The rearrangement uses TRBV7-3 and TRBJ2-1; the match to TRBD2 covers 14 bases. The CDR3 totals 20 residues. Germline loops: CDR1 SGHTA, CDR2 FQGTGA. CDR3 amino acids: CASSLTSTSGRVLPYNEQFF. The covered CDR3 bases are TGTGCCAGCAGCCTAACTTCGACTAGCGGGAGGGTCCTACCCTACAATGAG.

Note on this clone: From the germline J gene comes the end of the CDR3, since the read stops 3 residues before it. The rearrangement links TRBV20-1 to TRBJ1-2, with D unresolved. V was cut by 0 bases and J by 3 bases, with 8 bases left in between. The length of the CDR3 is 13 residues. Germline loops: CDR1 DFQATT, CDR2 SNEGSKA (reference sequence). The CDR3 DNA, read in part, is TGCAGTGCTAGAGATCAGGAGTACTATGGC. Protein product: CSARDQEYYG. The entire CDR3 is CSARDQEYYGYTF.

The sequenced CDR3 bases are TGTGCCTGGAGTGCGCCAGCGTTCCCTCCCTACGAC. It encodes CAWSAPAFPPYD. The whole CDR3 sequence is CAWSAPAFPPYDYTF. The chain uses TRBV30 and TRBJ1-2, with D hard to call. The CDR3 is cut off 3 residues early in the read; its end comes from the germline J gene. CDR1 GTSNPN and CDR2 SVGIG come from the germline V gene (reference sequence). This CDR3 is built from 15 residues.

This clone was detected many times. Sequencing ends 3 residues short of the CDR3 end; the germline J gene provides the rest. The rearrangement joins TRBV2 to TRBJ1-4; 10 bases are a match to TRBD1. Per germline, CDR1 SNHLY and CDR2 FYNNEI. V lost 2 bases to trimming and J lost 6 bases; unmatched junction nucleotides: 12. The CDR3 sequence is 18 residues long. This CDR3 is CASSETYSGTGVDEKLFF. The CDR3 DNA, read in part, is TGTGCCAGCAGTGAAACTTACTCCGGGACAGGGGTTGATGAAAAA. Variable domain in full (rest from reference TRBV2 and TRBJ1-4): EPEVTQTPSHQVTQMGQEVILRCVPISNHLYFYWYRQILGQKVEFLVSFYNNEISEKSEIFDDQFSVERPDGSNFTLKIRSTKLEDSAMYFCASSETYSGTGVDEKLFFGSGTQLSVL.

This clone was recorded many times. CDR3 protein: CASSKTTHPPGHLNYGYTF. The DNA read from the CDR3 is TGTGCCAGTAGTAAGACGACGCACCCCCCGGGACATCTTAACTATGGC. The chain has TRBV19 and TRBJ1-2; TRBD1 might be the D (6 bases). The read falls 3 residues short of the CDR3 end, and the missing part is taken from the germline J gene. This CDR3 is 19 amino acids long. The V end lost 4 bases, the J end lost 1 base, and 25 bases lay between the germline ends. Germline lookup yields CDR1 LNHDA and CDR2 SQIVND (reference sequence).

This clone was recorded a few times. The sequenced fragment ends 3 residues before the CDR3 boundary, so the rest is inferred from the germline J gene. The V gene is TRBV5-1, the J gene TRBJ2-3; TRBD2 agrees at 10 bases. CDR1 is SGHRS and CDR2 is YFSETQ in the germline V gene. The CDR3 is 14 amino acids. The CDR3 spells CASSLTSGRETQYF. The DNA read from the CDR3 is TGCGCCAGCAGCTTGACCAGCGGGAGGGAGACG. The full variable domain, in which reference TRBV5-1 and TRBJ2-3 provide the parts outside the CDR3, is KAGVTQTPRYLIKTRGQQVTLSCSPISGHRSVSWYQQTPGQGLQFLFEYFSETQRNKGNFPGRFSGRQFSNSRSEMNVSTLELGDSALYLCASSLTSGRETQYFGPGTRLTVL.

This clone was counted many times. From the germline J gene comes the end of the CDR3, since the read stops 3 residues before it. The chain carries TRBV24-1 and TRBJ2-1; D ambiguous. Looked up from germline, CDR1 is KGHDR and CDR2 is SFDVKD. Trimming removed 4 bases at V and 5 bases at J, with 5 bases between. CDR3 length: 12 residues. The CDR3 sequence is CATSDRDNEQFF. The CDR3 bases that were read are TGTGCCACCAGTGACCGGGACAATGAG.

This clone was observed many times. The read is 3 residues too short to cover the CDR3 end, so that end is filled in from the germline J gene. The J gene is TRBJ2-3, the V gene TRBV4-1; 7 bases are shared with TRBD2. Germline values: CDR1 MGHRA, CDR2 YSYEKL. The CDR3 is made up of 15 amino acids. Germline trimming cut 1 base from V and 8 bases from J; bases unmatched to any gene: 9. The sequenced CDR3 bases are TGCGCCAGCAGCCAAGGCCAGCGGGAATGGGGTACG. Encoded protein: CASSQGQREWGT. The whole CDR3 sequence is CASSQGQREWGTQYF.

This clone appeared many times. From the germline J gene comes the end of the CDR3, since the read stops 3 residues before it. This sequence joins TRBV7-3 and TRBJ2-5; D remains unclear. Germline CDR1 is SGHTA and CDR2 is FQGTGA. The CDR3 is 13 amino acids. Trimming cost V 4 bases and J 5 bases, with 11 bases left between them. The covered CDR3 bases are TGTGCCAGCAGCTCTCCCCCCTTGGAGACC. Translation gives CASSSPPLET. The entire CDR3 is CASSSPPLETQYF.

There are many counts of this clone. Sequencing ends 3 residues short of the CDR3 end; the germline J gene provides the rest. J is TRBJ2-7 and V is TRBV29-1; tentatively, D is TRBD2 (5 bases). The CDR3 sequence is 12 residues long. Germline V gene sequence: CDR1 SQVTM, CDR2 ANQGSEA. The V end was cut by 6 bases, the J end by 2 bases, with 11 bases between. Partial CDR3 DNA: TGCAGCGTGCGGGTCTCGGCCTACGAG. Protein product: CSVRVSAYE. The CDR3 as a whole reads CSVRVSAYEQYF.